Following are 31 T cell receptor beta chains from one sample sequenced in a study of response to subunit inactivated influenza vaccine. TCRdb re-called the RT-PCR reads through MiXCR, storing one row per CDR3 protein. The table lists 300,000 to 350,000 distinct CDR3 sequences, 21% of them singletons. This material consisted of PBMCs from blood, taken less than 22 months after vaccination. These TCRs come from a man aged 50 to 69 who received an inactivated influenza vaccine.

This clonotype was recorded many times. This chain joins TRBV6-5 and TRBJ1-2; possible D gene TRBD1, 5 bases. V was pared by 0 bases and J by 8 bases, with 16 bases between. The length of the CDR3 is 15 residues. The germline V gene encodes CDR1 MNHEY and CDR2 SVGAGI. The CDR3 protein is CASSYSPGPVYGYTF. CDR3 coding DNA: TGTGCCAGCAGTTACTCCCCGGGACCGGTTTACGGCTACACCTTC.

V usage is TRBV12-3 or TRBV12-4 and J usage is TRBJ1-2, with TRBD1 identical over 7 bases. CDR3 length equals 14 residues. J lost 4 bases, V lost 0 bases, and 2 bases had no gene match. The CDR3 protein is CASSLAGGLYGYTF. As DNA, the CDR3 is TGTGCCAGCAGTTTAGCAGGGGGCCTCTATGGCTACACCTTC.

This chain uses TRBV5-1 with TRBJ1-1; D remains ambiguous. CDR3 length: 13 residues. The ends were cut back, 5 bases at V and 7 bases at J, with 15 bases in the middle. CDR1 SGHRS and CDR2 YFSETQ come from the germline V gene. CDR3 bases: TGCGCCAGCAGTCCCGACTCGCTCTATGAAGCTTTCTTT. This translates into CASSPDSLYEAFF.

In this sample, this clonotype turned up a few times. The gene calls are TRBV3-1 and TRBJ2-2; D not certain. Trimming left V 1 base short and J 5 bases short, with 5 bases between. Germline values: CDR1 LGHDT, CDR2 YNNKEL (reference sequence). The CDR3 spans 13 residues. The CDR3 bases are TGTGCCAGCAGCCAAGTTCCTACCGGGGAGCTGTTTTTT. This gives the protein CASSQVPTGELFF.

Only a few counts were recorded for this clonotype. The J gene is TRBJ1-2, the V gene TRBV6-1, with 8 bases aligning to TRBD1. Germline V gene data show CDR1 as MNHNS and CDR2 as SASEGT. The CDR3 runs 14 residues. After removal of 6 bases from V and 8 bases from J, the junction contained 11 bases not matched to a gene. Written as DNA, the CDR3 is TGTGCCAGCAGCCTACACCGGACAGGGACCGGCTACACCTTC. Protein product: CASSLHRTGTGYTF.

The chain is built from TRBV19 and TRBJ2-2; possible D gene TRBD2, 5 bases. The CDR3 runs to 14 residues. Looked up from germline, CDR1 is LNHDA and CDR2 is SQIVND (reference sequence). Trimming left V 3 bases short and J 4 bases short, with 9 bases between. The CDR3 DNA reads TGTGCCAGTAGTATCGGGGAACGCACCGGGGAGCTGTTTTTT. Translation gives CASSIGERTGELFF. The full variable domain, in which reference TRBV19 and TRBJ2-2 provide the parts outside the CDR3, is DGGITQSPKYLFRKEGQNVTLSCEQNLNHDAMYWYRQDPGQGLRLIYYSQIVNDFQKGDIAEGYSVSREKKESFPLTVTSAQKNPTAFYLCASSIGERTGELFFGEGSRLTVL.

Notes on this clonotype: This clone may be a read error of a much larger clone one base away. This chain connects TRBV19 to TRBJ1-2; D ambiguous. Germline V CDR1 and CDR2: LNHDA, SQIVND (reference sequence). This CDR3 region has 12 residues. The CDR3 coding sequence is TGTGCCAGTAGGTACGGAGGCGGCGGCTGCACCTTC. Encoded protein: CASRYGGGGCTF.

This chain connects TRBV20-1 to TRBJ1-1; D remains unclear. This CDR3 is built from 14 residues. Looked up from germline, CDR1 is DFQATT and CDR2 is SNEGSKA (reference sequence). Deletions cut 3 bases from V and 0 bases from J, with 11 bases between. Here the CDR3 DNA reads TGCAGTGCTAGCCCGTTTCAAGTGAACACTGAAGCTTTCTTT. Its translation: CSASPFQVNTEAFF.

Many counts were recorded for this clonotype. The rearrangement links TRBV28 to TRBJ1-2, with a possible D match to TRBD1 (6 bases). Germline loops: CDR1 MDHEN, CDR2 SYDVKM. The CDR3 length is 13 residues. V was shortened by 1 base and J by 4 bases, with 7 bases between the two germline ends. The CDR3 sequence: CASSLSGAYGYTF. The CDR3 coding sequence is TGTGCCAGCAGTTTATCAGGGGCCTATGGCTACACCTTC.

The chain recombines TRBV7-6 with TRBJ2-2, with TRBD2 identical over 11 bases. After removal of 1 base from V and 2 bases from J, the junction contained 6 bases not matched to a gene. This CDR3 comprises 18 residues. Germline V gene data show CDR1 as SGHVS and CDR2 as FNYEAQ. The CDR3 DNA reads TGTGCCAGCAGCTTAGGATCTAGCGGGAGGACCAACACCGGGGAGCTGTTTTTT. This codes for CASSLGSSGRTNTGELFF. Together with reference TRBV7-6 and TRBJ2-2, the CDR3 gives the full variable domain: GAGVSQSPRYKVTKRGQDVALRCDPISGHVSLYWYRQALGQGPEFLTYFNYEAQQDKSGLPNDRFSAERPEGSISTLTIQRTEQRDSAMYRCASSLGSSGRTNTGELFFGEGSRLTVL.

This clonotype was seen more than once but under ten times. The chain has TRBV6-1 and TRBJ2-5, with a tentative D call TRBD1 (5 bases). Per germline, CDR1 MNHNS and CDR2 SASEGT. The V end was cut by 5 bases, the J end by 4 bases, with 14 bases between. The CDR3 contains 14 residues. CDR3 sequence: CASSNGKRGETQYF. In DNA, the CDR3 is TGTGCCAGCAGTAATGGGAAAAGGGGAGAGACCCAGTACTTC.

In this sample, this clonotype turned up many times. This chain connects TRBV4-3 to TRBJ1-2; a weak D match, TRBD1 (5 bases). Trimming removed 0 bases from V and 0 bases from J, with 8 bases in between. Per germline, CDR1 LGHNA and CDR2 YSLEER. The length of the CDR3 is 15 residues. The CDR3 reads CASSQDDRANYGYTF. The CDR3 DNA sequence: TGCGCCAGCAGCCAAGACGACAGAGCTAACTATGGCTACACCTTC.

The V call is TRBV4-1, the J call TRBJ2-1; the D is unclear. Germline V CDR1 and CDR2: MGHRA, YSYEKL. Trimming pared 1 base from V and 6 bases from J, leaving 7 bases between. CDR3 length equals 13 residues. The CDR3 bases are TGCGCCAGCAGCCAAGTGACTTCCAATGAGCAGTTCTTC. It translates to CASSQVTSNEQFF.

V gene TRBV20-1 combines with J gene TRBJ1-2, with a tentative D call TRBD1 (5 bases). The CDR3 covers 15 residues. The V gene's germline CDR1 is DFQATT and CDR2 SNEGSKA (reference sequence). V lost 3 bases and J 4 bases, leaving 18 bases between the germline ends. CDR3 in DNA: TGCAGTGCTAGGGGTCAGGGCCTAATAACCTATGGCTACACCTTC. Protein product: CSARGQGLITYGYTF.

This clonotype was detected a few times. The V and J genes are TRBV28 and TRBJ2-1; 11 bases agree with TRBD1. Germline loops: CDR1 MDHEN, CDR2 SYDVKM. With 3 bases clipped from V and 4 bases from J, the junction kept 20 bases outside the gene matches. The CDR3 consists of 21 residues. The CDR3 region has the DNA TGTGCCAGCAGTTTGTCCCTGCGTGGACAGGGGGCGCTCCCAATATACAATGAGCAGTTCTTC. It translates to CASSLSLRGQGALPIYNEQFF.

In this sample, this clonotype turned up a few times. The rearrangement links TRBV7-2 to TRBJ2-3; 8 nucleotides agree with TRBD2. V gave up 5 bases and J gave up 5 bases; unmatched junction bases: 12. Germline-derived CDR1 and CDR2 are SGHTA and FQGNSA. This CDR3 region has 16 residues. The CDR3 sequence is CASSTRSGSNGDTQYF. Written as DNA, the CDR3 is TGTGCCAGCAGCACCCGGAGCGGGAGTAACGGAGATACGCAGTATTTT.

This clonotype showed up just a few times. V gene TRBV13 combines with J gene TRBJ2-7, with TRBD2 identical over 9 bases. Germline lookup yields CDR1 PRHDT and CDR2 FYEKMQ (reference sequence). V gave up 6 bases and J gave up 2 bases; unmatched junction bases: 11. The CDR3 sequence is 16 residues long. The CDR3 protein is CASRKNIAGETYEQYF. As DNA, the CDR3 is TGTGCCAGCAGGAAAAATATAGCGGGGGAAACCTACGAGCAGTACTTC.

This clonotype was seen only a few times. Here the CDR3 reads CASSFSTGVNTEAFF. CDR3 coding DNA: TGCGCCAGCAGCTTTTCGACAGGCGTGAACACTGAAGCTTTCTTT. V gene TRBV5-1 combines with J gene TRBJ1-1; TRBD1 might be the D (6 bases). CDR3 length: 15 amino acids. The germline V gene has CDR1 SGHRS and CDR2 YFSETQ. The germline V and J ends were trimmed by 2 bases and 0 bases, with 11 bases remaining between them.

This rearrangement joins TRBV6-5 to TRBJ2-1; no clear D gene. Looked up from germline, CDR1 is MNHEY and CDR2 is SVGAGI. The CDR3 runs 12 residues. V was clipped by 6 bases and J by 6 bases, with 9 bases between them. The CDR3 DNA reads as TGTGCCAGCAGGGGAACTACCAATGAGCAGTTCTTC. This encodes CASRGTTNEQFF.

The CDR3 region is CATQGHLNTEAFF. As DNA, the CDR3 is TGTGCCACCCAGGGCCACCTGAACACTGAAGCTTTCTTT. This chain uses TRBV24-1 with TRBJ1-1, with a possible D match to TRBD1 (5 bases). V was pared by 9 bases and J by 0 bases, with 10 bases between. In germline, CDR1 is KGHDR, CDR2 SFDVKD. CDR3 size: 13 residues.

This clonotype was detected only a few times. The chain has TRBV2 and TRBJ1-4, with 7 bases fitting TRBD1. This CDR3 spans 15 amino acids. Per germline, CDR1 SNHLY and CDR2 FYNNEI. V was clipped by 4 bases and J by 7 bases; unmatched bases: 9. DNA for the CDR3: TGTGCCAGCAGTGCGACCGGGACAGTTCGTGAAAAACTGTTTTTT. Its translation is CASSATGTVREKLFF.

V usage is TRBV6-1 and J usage is TRBJ2-7; D gene uncertain. Per the germline V gene, CDR1 is MNHNS and CDR2 is SASEGT. CDR3 size: 15 residues. The V end lost 7 bases, the J end lost 0 bases, and 16 bases lay between the germline ends. CDR3 sequence reads: CASTPPAFSSYEQYF. In DNA form, the CDR3 reads TGTGCCAGCACCCCCCCGGCCTTCAGCTCCTACGAGCAGTACTTC.

This clonotype was counted between two and nine times. This sequence joins TRBV5-1 and TRBJ2-1; maybe TRBD2 (6 bases). V gave up 1 base and J gave up 4 bases, with 15 bases separating them. This CDR3 spans 16 amino acids. The germline CDR1 and CDR2 sequences are SGHRS and YFSETQ. The CDR3 loop reads CASSLLGGVSYNEQFF. The CDR3 DNA reads as TGCGCCAGCAGCTTGTTAGGCGGGGTTTCGTACAATGAGCAGTTCTTC.

This clonotype was counted at least ten times. The chain recombines TRBV27 with TRBJ1-5; D not certain. CDR1 is MNHEY and CDR2 is SMNVEV in the germline V gene (reference sequence). Trimming shortened V by 0 bases and J by 1 base, and 7 bases separated the two germline ends. The CDR3 totals 15 residues. The CDR3 sequence is CASSLSTASNQPQHF. CDR3 nucleotide sequence: TGTGCCAGCAGTTTATCGACGGCGAGCAATCAGCCCCAGCATTTT.

As to this clonotype: At one end the junction does not follow the germline gene, possibly because of a read error. This chain joins TRBV5-1 and TRBJ2-3; 7 bases align to TRBD1. The length of the CDR3 is 14 residues. Germline V gene data show CDR1 as SGHRS and CDR2 as YFSETQ. The CDR3 DNA is TGTGCCAGCAGCTTGGGTCAGGGGGCAGATACGCAGTATTTT. Amino acid sequence: CASSLGQGADTQYF.

A remark on this clonotype: At one end the junction does not follow the germline gene, possibly because of a read error. The chain recombines TRBV12-3 or TRBV12-4 with TRBJ1-5, with D maybe TRBD1 (5 bases). The CDR3 has 16 amino acids. In DNA, the CDR3 is TGTGCCAGCAGTTTAGAGGGGCAGGGAAGCAATCAGGCCCAGCATTTT. Its protein product is CASSLEGQGSNQAQHF.

In its sample, this clonotype was seen a few times. The CDR3 DNA is TGTGCCACCAGCAGAGGGCTAGGCCTCGGGGAGCTGTTTTTT. It translates to CATSRGLGLGELFF. The V gene is TRBV15, the J gene TRBJ2-2; D uncertain. The CDR3 spans 14 residues. V was pared by 1 base and J by 7 bases, with 10 bases between. Germline CDR1 and CDR2: LNHNV and YYDKDF (reference sequence).

This clonotype has at least ten counts. The rearrangement links TRBV29-1 to TRBJ1-2; D might be TRBD1 (6 bases). In germline, CDR1 is SQVTM, CDR2 ANQGSEA. V lost 4 bases, J lost 1 base, and 13 bases lay in between. This CDR3 contains 14 residues. As DNA, the CDR3 is TGCAGCGTTGCGGTAGGGGGGATTAACTATGGCTACACCTTC. This translates into CSVAVGGINYGYTF.

The chain employs TRBV11-2 and TRBJ2-1; either TRBD1 or TRBD2 may fit D (5 bases each). CDR3 length: 14 residues. Germline V gene lookup returns CDR1 SGHAT and CDR2 FQNNGV. V gave up 8 bases and J gave up 2 bases, with 13 bases separating them. The CDR3 DNA sequence: TGTGCCAGCGGGGGTTGGGGCGCCTACAATGAGCAGTTCTTC. Residues: CASGGWGAYNEQFF.

The chain uses TRBV5-4 and TRBJ2-7, with 15 bases lining up with TRBD2. Germline V gives CDR1 SGHNT, CDR2 YYREEE (reference sequence). The CDR3 covers 15 residues. The trim removed 4 bases at V and 3 bases at J, leaving 2 bases unmatched. The CDR3 loop reads CASSTGLAGGYEQYF. DNA of the CDR3: TGTGCCAGCAGCACGGGACTAGCGGGAGGCTACGAGCAGTACTTC.

This clonotype occurred a few times. The gene calls are TRBV9 and TRBJ1-1; 10 nucleotides align to TRBD1. The CDR3 totals 15 residues. V trimming: 6 bases; J trimming: 4 bases; junction bases outside the gene matches: 9. Germline CDR1 reads SGDLS; CDR2 reads YYNGEE. The DNA for the CDR3 is TGTGCCAGCAACTCCGGGACAGGGGAGATCACTGAAGCTTTCTTT. It yields the protein CASNSGTGEITEAFF.